Sequencing of this TCR beta chain was carried out in a study of T cell clones after liver transplantation. Background on the study: Graft-donor-reactive sequences were compared with third-party-reactive TCRbeta sequences from pre-transplant mixed lymphocyte reactions.

Alloreactive TCRbeta sequences came from sequencing proliferating CFSE-low cells in the MLR. Assay: immunoSEQ multiplex PCR; the TCRdb copy retains only in-frame clones and omits some. In the table there are around 5,600 clones, 25% to 35% of which are singletons. A note on this clone: The antigen is not known.

The receptor was isolated from a human patient who received a liver transplant. The graft donor may be the source of some T cells. Sequencing was done on a sample of CD4+ T cells from cultured PBMCs.

The CDR3, as DNA: TGTGCCAGCAGCTTAGAAATTTATGGCTACACCTTC. It codes for CASSLEIYGYTF. The V call is TRBV7-2, the J call TRBJ1-2; D is uncertain. Germline CDR1 and CDR2: SGHTA and FQGNSA. V shed 1 base and J shed 5 bases, with 5 bases lying between them. The length of the CDR3 is 12 residues.